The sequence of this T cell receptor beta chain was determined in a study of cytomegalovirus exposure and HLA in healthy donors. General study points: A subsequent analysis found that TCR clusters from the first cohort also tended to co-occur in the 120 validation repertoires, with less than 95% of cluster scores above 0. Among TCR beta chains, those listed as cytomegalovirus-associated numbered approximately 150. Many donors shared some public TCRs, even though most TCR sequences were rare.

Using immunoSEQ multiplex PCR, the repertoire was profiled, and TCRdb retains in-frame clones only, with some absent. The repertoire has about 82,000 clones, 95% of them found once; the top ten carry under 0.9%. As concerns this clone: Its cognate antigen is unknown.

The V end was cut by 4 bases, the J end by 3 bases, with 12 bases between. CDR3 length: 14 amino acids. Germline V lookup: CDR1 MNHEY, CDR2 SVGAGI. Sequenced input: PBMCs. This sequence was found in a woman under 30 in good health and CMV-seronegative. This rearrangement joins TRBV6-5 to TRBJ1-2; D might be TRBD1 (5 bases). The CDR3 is CASSLMGGDYGYTF. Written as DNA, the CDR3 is TGTGCCAGCAGTTTAATGGGGGGAGACTATGGCTACACCTTC.